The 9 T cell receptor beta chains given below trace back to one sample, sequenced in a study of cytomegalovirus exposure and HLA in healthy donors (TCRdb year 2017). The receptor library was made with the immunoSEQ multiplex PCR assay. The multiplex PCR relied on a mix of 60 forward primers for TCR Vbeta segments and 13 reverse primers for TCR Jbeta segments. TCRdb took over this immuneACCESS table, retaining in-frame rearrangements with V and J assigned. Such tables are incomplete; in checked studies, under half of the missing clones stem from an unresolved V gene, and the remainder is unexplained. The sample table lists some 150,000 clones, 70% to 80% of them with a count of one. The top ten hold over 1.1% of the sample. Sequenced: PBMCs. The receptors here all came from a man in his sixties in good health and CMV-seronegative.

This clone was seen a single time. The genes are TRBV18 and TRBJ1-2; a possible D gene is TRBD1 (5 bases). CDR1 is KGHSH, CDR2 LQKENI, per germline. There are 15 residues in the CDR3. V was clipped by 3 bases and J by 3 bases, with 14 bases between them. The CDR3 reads CASSPSTDMDYGYTF. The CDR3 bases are TGTGCCAGCTCACCTTCGACAGACATGGACTATGGCTACACCTTC.

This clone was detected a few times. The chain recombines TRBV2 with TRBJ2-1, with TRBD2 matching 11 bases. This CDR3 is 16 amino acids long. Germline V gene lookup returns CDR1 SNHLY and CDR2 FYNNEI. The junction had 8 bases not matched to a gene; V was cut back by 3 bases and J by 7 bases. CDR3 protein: CASSDIGLAGGNEQFF. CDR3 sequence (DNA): TGTGCCAGCAGTGACATAGGGCTAGCGGGAGGAAATGAGCAGTTCTTC.

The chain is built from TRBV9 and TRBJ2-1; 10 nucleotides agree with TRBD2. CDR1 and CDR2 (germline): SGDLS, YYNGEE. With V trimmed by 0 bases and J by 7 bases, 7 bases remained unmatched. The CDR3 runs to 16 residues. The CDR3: CASSVAQRGGRNEQFF. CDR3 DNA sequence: TGTGCCAGCAGCGTAGCCCAGCGGGGGGGGAGGAATGAGCAGTTCTTC.

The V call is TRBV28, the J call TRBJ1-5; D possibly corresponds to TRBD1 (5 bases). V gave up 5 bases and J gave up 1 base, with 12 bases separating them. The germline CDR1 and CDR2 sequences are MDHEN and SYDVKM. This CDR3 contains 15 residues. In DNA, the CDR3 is TGTGCCAGCAGTCCAACCGACAGCAGCAATCAGCCCCAGCATTTT. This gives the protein CASSPTDSSNQPQHF.

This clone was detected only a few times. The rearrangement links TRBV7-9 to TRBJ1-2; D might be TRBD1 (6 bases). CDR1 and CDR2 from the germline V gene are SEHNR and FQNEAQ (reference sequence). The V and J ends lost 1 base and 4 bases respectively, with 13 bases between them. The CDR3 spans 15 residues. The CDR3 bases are TGTGCCAGCAGCTTAGGGGTGGCAGGGGCCTATGGCTACACCTTC. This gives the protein CASSLGVAGAYGYTF.

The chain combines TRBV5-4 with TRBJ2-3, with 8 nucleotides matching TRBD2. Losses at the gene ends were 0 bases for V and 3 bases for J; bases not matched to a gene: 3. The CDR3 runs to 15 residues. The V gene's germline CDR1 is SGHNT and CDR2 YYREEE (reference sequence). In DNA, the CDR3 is TGTGCCAGCAGCTTGGGACTAGCGCAAACAGATACGCAGTATTTT. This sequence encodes CASSLGLAQTDTQYF.

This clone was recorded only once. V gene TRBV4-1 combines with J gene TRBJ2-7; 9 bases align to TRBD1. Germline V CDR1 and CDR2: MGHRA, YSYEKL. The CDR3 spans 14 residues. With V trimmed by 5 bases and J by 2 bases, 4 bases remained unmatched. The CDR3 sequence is CASSSRTGAYEQYF. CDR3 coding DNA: TGCGCCAGCAGCTCTAGGACAGGGGCCTACGAGCAGTACTTC.

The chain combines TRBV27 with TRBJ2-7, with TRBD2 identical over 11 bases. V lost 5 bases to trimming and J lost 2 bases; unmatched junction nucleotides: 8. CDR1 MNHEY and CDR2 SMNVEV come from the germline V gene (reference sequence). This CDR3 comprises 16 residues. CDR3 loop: CASSPLAGATPYEQYF. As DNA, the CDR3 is TGTGCCAGCAGTCCACTAGCGGGAGCGACCCCCTACGAGCAGTACTTC.

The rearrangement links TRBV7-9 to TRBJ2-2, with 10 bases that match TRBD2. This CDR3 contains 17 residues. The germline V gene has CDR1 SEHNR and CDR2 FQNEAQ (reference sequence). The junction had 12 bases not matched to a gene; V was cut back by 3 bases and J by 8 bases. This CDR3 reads CASSFKMTSGPGGELFF. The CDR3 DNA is TGTGCCAGCAGCTTTAAAATGACTAGCGGGCCGGGAGGGGAGCTGTTTTTT.